This TCR beta chain emerged from a study of tumor-infiltrating lymphocytes in oesophageal squamous cell carcinoma. This CDR3 is built from 15 residues. Per the germline V gene, CDR1 is SGHKS and CDR2 is YYEKEE (reference sequence). TCRdb itself ran the PCR reads through MiXCR, one entry per CDR3 protein. The repertoire holds under 20,000 distinct CDR3 sequences, with roughly 54% as singletons. The receptor comes from a female donor with esophageal squamous cell carcinoma. This chain uses TRBV5-5 with TRBJ2-6; D may be TRBD1 (5 bases). The J call may be incorrect, as the DNA end agrees better with TRBJ2-1. The sequenced sample consisted of esophageal tumor tissue. The CDR3 region is CASRGVGRAYNEQFF. CDR3 coding DNA: TGTGCCAGCAGAGGGGTGGGGCGCGCCTACAATGAGCAGTTCTTC.